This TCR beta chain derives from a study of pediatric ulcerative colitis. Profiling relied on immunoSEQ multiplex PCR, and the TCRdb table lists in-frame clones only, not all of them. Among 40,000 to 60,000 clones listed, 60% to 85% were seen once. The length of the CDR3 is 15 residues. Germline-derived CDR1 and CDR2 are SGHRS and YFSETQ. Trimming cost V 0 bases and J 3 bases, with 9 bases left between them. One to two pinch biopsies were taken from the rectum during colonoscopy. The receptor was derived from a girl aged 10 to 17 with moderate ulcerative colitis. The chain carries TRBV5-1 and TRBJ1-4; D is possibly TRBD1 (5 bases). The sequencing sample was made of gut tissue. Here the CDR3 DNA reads TGCGCCAGCAGCTTGGCCGTAGGGGCTAATGAAAAACTGTTTTTT. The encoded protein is CASSLAVGANEKLFF.